The table lists the clone carrying this TCR beta chain with a count of one. Its specificity is unknown. TCRdb keeps only in-frame clones here, not all; method: immunoSEQ multiplex PCR. The sample gives around 5,200 clones, roughly three quarters of which show up once; roughly 33% is in the top ten. V lost 7 bases, J lost 2 bases, and 12 bases stayed unmatched. The CDR3 contains 17 residues. Germline V lookup: CDR1 ENHRY, CDR2 SYGVKD. This sample is drawn from a study of graft-versus-host responses after intestinal transplantation. For the study at large: Each of the recipients got a multivisceral, liver-intestinal, or isolated intestinal transplant. Study-wide results and limits: With peak circulating GvH clone levels came an association with early post-transplant HvG declines. GvH clones appeared in recipient marrow, some first in ileum or blood. Graft-versus-host to host-versus-graft clonal ratios in allografts were high in patients with graft-donor T cell macrochimerism.

Graft material was processed, releasing intraepithelial and lamina propria lymphocytes. The sequencing here drew on ileum tissue, taken just over 300 days after intestinal transplant. The origin of this receptor is a human patient who received an intestinal transplant, so some T cells may come from the graft donor. The J gene is TRBJ2-5, the V gene TRBV10-3; TRBD1 matches at 11 bases. CDR3 DNA sequence: TGTGCCATCACCCAGGGACAGGGGGGAGGATCGCAAGAGACCCAGTACTTC. It codes for CAITQGQGGGSQETQYF.